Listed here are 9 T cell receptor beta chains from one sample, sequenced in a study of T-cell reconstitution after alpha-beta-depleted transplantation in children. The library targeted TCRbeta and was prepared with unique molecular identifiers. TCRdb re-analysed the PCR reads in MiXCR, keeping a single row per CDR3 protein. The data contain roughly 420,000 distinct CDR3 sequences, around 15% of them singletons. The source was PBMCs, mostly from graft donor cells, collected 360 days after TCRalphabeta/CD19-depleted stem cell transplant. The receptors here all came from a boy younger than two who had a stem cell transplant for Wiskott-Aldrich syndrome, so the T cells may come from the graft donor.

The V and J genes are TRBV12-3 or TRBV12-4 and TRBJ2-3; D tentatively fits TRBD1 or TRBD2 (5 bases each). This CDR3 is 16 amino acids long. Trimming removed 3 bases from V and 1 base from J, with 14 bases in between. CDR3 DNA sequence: TGTGCCAGCAGTTTTCTTAGACAGCGGTGCACAGATACGCAGTATTTT. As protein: CASSFLRQRCTDTQYF.

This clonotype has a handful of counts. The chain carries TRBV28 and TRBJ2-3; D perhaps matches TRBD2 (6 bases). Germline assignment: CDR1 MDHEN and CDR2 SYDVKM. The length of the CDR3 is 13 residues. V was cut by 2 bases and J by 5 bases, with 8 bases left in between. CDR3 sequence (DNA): TGTGCCAGCAGTTTAGGAGGGGTAGATACGCAGTATTTT. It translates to CASSLGGVDTQYF.

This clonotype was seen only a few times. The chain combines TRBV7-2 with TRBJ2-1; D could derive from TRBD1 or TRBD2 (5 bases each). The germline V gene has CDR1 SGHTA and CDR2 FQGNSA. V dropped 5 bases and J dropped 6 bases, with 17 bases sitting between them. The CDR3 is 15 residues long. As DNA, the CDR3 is TGTGCCAGCAGCGCGTCCGGGACCCAGACCAATGAGCAGTTCTTC. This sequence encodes CASSASGTQTNEQFF. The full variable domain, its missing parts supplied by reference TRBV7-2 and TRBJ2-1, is GAGVSQSPSNKVTEKGKDVELRCDPISGHTALYWYRQSLGQGLEFLIYFQGNSAPDKSGLPSDRFSAERTGGSVSTLTIQRTQQEDSAVYLCASSASGTQTNEQFFGPGTRLTVL.

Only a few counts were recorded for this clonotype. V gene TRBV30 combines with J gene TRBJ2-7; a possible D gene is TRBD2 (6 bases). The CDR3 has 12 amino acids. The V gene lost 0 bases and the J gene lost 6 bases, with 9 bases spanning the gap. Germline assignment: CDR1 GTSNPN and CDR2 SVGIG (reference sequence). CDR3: CAWSVTSREQYF. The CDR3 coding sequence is TGTGCCTGGAGTGTAACTAGCCGCGAGCAGTACTTC. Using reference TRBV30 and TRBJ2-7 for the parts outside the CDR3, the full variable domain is SQTIHQWPATLVQPVGSPLSLECTVEGTSNPNLYWYRQAAGRGLQLLFYSVGIGQISSEVPQNLSASRPQDRQFILSSKKLLLSDSGFYLCAWSVTSREQYFGPGTRLTVT.

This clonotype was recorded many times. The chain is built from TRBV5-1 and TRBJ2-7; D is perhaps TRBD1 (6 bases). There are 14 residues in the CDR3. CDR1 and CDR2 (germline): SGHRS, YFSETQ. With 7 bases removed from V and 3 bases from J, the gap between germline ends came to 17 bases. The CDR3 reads CASRRDTDDYEQYF. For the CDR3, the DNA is TGCGCCAGCCGCCGGGACACGGACGACTACGAGCAGTACTTC.

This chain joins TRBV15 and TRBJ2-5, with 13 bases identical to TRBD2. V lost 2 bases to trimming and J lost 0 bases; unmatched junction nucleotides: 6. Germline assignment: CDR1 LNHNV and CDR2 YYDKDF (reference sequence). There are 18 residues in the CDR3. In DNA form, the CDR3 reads TGTGCCACCAGCAGACCTAGGACTAGCGGGAGACACCAAGAGACCCAGTACTTC. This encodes CATSRPRTSGRHQETQYF. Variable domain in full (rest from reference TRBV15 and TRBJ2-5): DAMVIQNPRYQVTQFGKPVTLSCSQTLNHNVMYWYQQKSSQAPKLLFHYYDKDFNNEADTPDNFQSRRPNTSFCFLDIRSPGLGDTAMYLCATSRPRTSGRHQETQYFGPGTRLLVL.

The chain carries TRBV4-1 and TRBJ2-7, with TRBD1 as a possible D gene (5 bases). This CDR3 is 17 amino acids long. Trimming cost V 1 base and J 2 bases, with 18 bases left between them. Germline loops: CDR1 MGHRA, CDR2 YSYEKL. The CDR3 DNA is TGCGCCAGCAGCCAAGGAGGTCTCCAAAAGGGGCCCTACGAGCAGTACTTC. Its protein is CASSQGGLQKGPYEQYF.

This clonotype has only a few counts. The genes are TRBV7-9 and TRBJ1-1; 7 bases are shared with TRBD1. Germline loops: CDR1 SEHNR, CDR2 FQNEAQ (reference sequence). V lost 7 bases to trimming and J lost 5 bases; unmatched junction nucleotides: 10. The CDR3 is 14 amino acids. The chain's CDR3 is CASIGQAGRTEAFF. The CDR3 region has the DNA TGTGCCAGCATCGGACAGGCCGGTCGGACTGAAGCTTTCTTT.

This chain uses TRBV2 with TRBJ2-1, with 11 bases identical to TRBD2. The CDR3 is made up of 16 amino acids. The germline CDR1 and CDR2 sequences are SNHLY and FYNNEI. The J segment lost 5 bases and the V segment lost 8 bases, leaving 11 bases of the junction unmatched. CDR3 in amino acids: CASEQTSGTLHNEQFF. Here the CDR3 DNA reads TGTGCCAGCGAGCAGACTAGCGGGACCCTACACAATGAGCAGTTCTTC.